This passage covers 30 T cell receptor beta chains from one sample sequenced in a study of radiotherapy plus CTLA-4 blockade in lung cancer (dated by TCRdb to 2016 to 2018). The library was generated by the immunoSEQ multiplex PCR assay. Sourced from immuneACCESS, this table was stored by TCRdb with only in-frame sequences that have V and J called. A share of the clones is absent; for the studies checked, an unresolved V gene accounts for under half, and the remainder has no known explanation. Present in this sample are around 45,000 clones, around 73% of which were seen just once. Around 3.3% of the sample rests with the top ten. The source material was peripheral blood, sampled from a patient treated with radiotherapy plus ipilimumab. The receptor source for this set is a human donor with non-small cell lung cancer who had a complete response to radiotherapy plus ipilimumab.

This clone is categorized as medium-sized. This chain uses TRBV19 with TRBJ1-4; D is ambiguous. From germline, CDR1 is LNHDA and CDR2 SQIVND (reference sequence). Trimming stripped 3 bases from V and 0 bases from J, with 8 bases between. The CDR3 runs 15 residues. The CDR3 bases are TGTGCCAGTAGTATCTCACTGGCAACTAATGAAAAACTGTTTTTT. Encoded protein: CASSISLATNEKLFF.

The CDR3 reads CSAKTGNKQYF. CDR3 DNA sequence: TGCAGTGCCAAAACCGGGAACAAACAATACTTC. The chain couples TRBV20-1 to TRBJ2-5, with D possibly TRBD2 on 5 matching bases. The V gene lost 6 bases and the J gene lost 14 bases, with 19 bases spanning the gap. CDR1 DFQATT and CDR2 SNEGSKA come from the germline V gene (reference sequence). The CDR3 loop spans 11 amino acids.

This clone was recorded a few times. The V call is TRBV7-2, the J call TRBJ1-3; TRBD1 agrees at 10 bases. Trimming at V came to 2 bases and at J to 7 bases, leaving 5 bases not matched to a gene. This CDR3 has 15 amino acids. Germline CDR1 is SGHTA and CDR2 is FQGNSA. The CDR3 sequence is CASSLTGQGFNTIYF. The CDR3 DNA reads TGTGCCAGCAGCTTAACGGGACAGGGGTTTAACACCATATATTTT.

The V call is TRBV4-1, the J call TRBJ2-3; the D gene is possibly TRBD1 (5 bases). The V end was cut by 1 base, the J end by 2 bases, with 13 bases between. Looked up from germline, CDR1 is MGHRA and CDR2 is YSYEKL. The CDR3 has 16 amino acids. The CDR3 sequence: CASSQALRVSTDTQYF. CDR3 nucleotide sequence: TGCGCCAGCAGCCAAGCTCTCAGGGTGTCCACAGATACGCAGTATTTT.

The chain uses TRBV10-3 and TRBJ2-7; the match to TRBD1 covers 8 bases. Germline assignment: CDR1 ENHRY and CDR2 SYGVKD. The CDR3 is 14 residues long. V trimming: 5 bases; J trimming: 4 bases; junction bases outside the gene matches: 7. The CDR3 sequence: CAISPGTGGYEQYF. The CDR3 DNA is TGTGCCATCAGTCCCGGGACAGGAGGGTACGAGCAGTACTTC.

V usage is TRBV5-1 and J usage is TRBJ1-2; 7 nucleotides line up with TRBD1. Germline V gene data show CDR1 as SGHRS and CDR2 as YFSETQ. The CDR3 loop spans 16 amino acids. Trimming at V came to 4 bases and at J to 0 bases, leaving 9 bases not matched to a gene. CDR3 amino acids: CASSPRVGQANYGYTF. CDR3 DNA: TGCGCCAGCAGCCCCCGTGTTGGACAGGCTAACTATGGCTACACCTTC.

The chain recombines TRBV9 with TRBJ2-6; D is possibly TRBD2 (5 bases). Between the trimmed V and J ends, which lost 0 bases and 0 bases, there was a span of 16 bases. The CDR3 length is 19 residues. Germline V lookup: CDR1 SGDLS, CDR2 YYNGEE. In DNA, the CDR3 is TGTGCCAGCAGCGTAGTGCCTGCGGGCGTGGACTCTGGGGCCAACGTCCTGACTTTC. Encoded protein: CASSVVPAGVDSGANVLTF.

This chain links TRBV15 with TRBJ1-5; TRBD1 matches 8 bases. Germline CDR1 LNHNV, CDR2 YYDKDF (reference sequence). V lost 5 bases to trimming and J lost 5 bases; unmatched junction nucleotides: 5. The CDR3 is 14 amino acids. The CDR3 bases are TGTGCCACCAGCCGCCTGGACAGGGATCAGCCCCAGCATTTT. Translated, it gives CATSRLDRDQPQHF.

This clone was found a few times. The V gene is TRBV27, the J gene TRBJ2-7; D may be TRBD2 (5 bases). Germline CDR1 reads MNHEY; CDR2 reads SMNVEV (reference sequence). Deletions cut 5 bases from V and 0 bases from J, with 14 bases between. This CDR3 spans 15 amino acids. The CDR3 protein is CASSARSGSSYEQYF. In nucleotides, the CDR3 is TGTGCCAGCAGTGCCCGGTCGGGGAGCTCCTACGAGCAGTACTTC.

This clone was picked up a small number of times. J is TRBJ1-3 and V is TRBV27, with 7 bases identical to TRBD1. The germline CDR1 and CDR2 sequences are MNHEY and SMNVEV (reference sequence). The V gene end was trimmed by 4 bases and the J gene end by 4 bases; junction bases not matched to a gene: 4. This CDR3 comprises 14 residues. CDR3 amino acids: CASSSTGLGNTIYF. CDR3 DNA sequence: TGTGCCAGCAGTTCGACAGGGTTGGGAAACACCATATATTTT.

This clone has just a few counts. The rearrangement joins TRBV6-6 to TRBJ1-1; maybe TRBD1 (5 bases). This CDR3 comprises 15 residues. In germline, CDR1 is MNHNY, CDR2 SVGAGI (reference sequence). The V gene lost 5 bases and the J gene lost 4 bases, with 17 bases spanning the gap. Written as DNA, the CDR3 is TGTGCCAGCAGTCCAGGGTGGGGGGTTCTCACTGAAGCTTTCTTT. Translating gives CASSPGWGVLTEAFF.

This rearrangement joins TRBV7-8 to TRBJ2-7; a possible D gene is TRBD1 (5 bases). The length of the CDR3 is 15 residues. V lost 4 bases, J lost 3 bases, and 16 bases lay in between. The germline CDR1 and CDR2 sequences are SGHVS and FQNEAQ. The DNA for the CDR3 is TGTGCCAGCAGCTCTTGGGTGGGGCAGGTCTACGAGCAGTACTTC. As protein: CASSSWVGQVYEQYF.

In DNA, the CDR3 is TGTGCCAGCAGCGTAGGGACAGGCTCCGTCCAAGAGACCCAGTACTTC. Translated: CASSVGTGSVQETQYF. The rearrangement uses TRBV9 and TRBJ2-5, with 7 positions matching TRBD1. Trimming took 0 bases from V and 1 from J; bases not matched to a gene: 6. Germline V gene lookup returns CDR1 SGDLS and CDR2 YYNGEE. This CDR3 comprises 16 residues.

This clone was detected only a few times. V is TRBV5-1 and J is TRBJ2-2; 9 nucleotides agree with TRBD1. Germline trimming cut 3 bases from V and 5 bases from J; bases unmatched to any gene: 8. Germline values: CDR1 SGHRS, CDR2 YFSETQ. The CDR3 consists of 16 residues. DNA for the CDR3: TGCGCCAGCAGCTCATCAGGGACAGGGTGGACCGGGGAGCTGTTTTTT. Its translation: CASSSSGTGWTGELFF.

The CDR3 DNA sequence: TGTGCCAGCAGTTACGGGACAGGGATTAATTCACCCCTCCACTTT. Translated: CASSYGTGINSPLHF. The chain couples TRBV6-6 to TRBJ1-6; TRBD1 agrees at 9 bases. Germline CDR1 reads MNHNY; CDR2 reads SVGAGI (reference sequence). V lost 2 bases to trimming and J lost 6 bases; unmatched junction nucleotides: 2. This CDR3 contains 15 residues.

V gene TRBV7-8 combines with J gene TRBJ2-7; 11 nucleotides line up with TRBD1. The CDR3 runs 15 residues. Germline CDR1 and CDR2: SGHVS and FQNEAQ. The V segment lost 1 base and the J segment 5 bases; nucleotides outside the gene matches: 4. The CDR3 nucleotides are TGTGCCAGCAGCTTAGTAGGGACAGGGGGTCACGAGCAGTACTTC. This codes for CASSLVGTGGHEQYF.

A note on this clone: An end of the junction does not agree with germline; a read error may underlie this. The chain joins TRBV7-7 to TRBJ1-1, with D hard to call. The CDR3 covers 13 residues. CDR1 and CDR2 from the germline V gene are SSHAT and FNYEAQ (reference sequence). The CDR3 DNA follows: TGTGCTAGCAGCCCCGTGTTGAACACTGAAGCTTTCTTT. Translation: CASSPVLNTEAFF.

J is TRBJ2-2 and V is TRBV9; 13 nucleotides match TRBD2. Germline V gene lookup returns CDR1 SGDLS and CDR2 YYNGEE. V was clipped by 2 bases and J by 7 bases; unmatched bases: 8. The CDR3 is made up of 17 amino acids. The CDR3 bases are TGTGCCAGCAGCGTGGGGGGGGGACTAGCGGGGCTCGGGGAGCTGTTTTTT. Amino acid sequence: CASSVGGGLAGLGELFF.

The CDR3 DNA follows: TGTGCCAGCAGCTACGGACAGAACACTGAAGCTTTCTTT. It encodes CASSYGQNTEAFF. The chain uses TRBV2 and TRBJ1-1, with D possibly matching TRBD1 (5 bases). Between the trimmed V and J ends, which lost 6 bases and 1 base, there was a span of 9 bases. Germline-derived CDR1 and CDR2 are SNHLY and FYNNEI. The CDR3 has 13 amino acids.

The rearrangement links TRBV4-3 to TRBJ1-1; 9 positions match TRBD1. CDR1 is LGHNA and CDR2 is YSLEER in the germline V gene. V trimming: 1 base; J trimming: 0 bases; junction bases outside the gene matches: 9. This CDR3 region has 18 residues. CDR3 DNA sequence: TGCGCCAGCAGCCAAGGGCTTTTGGGACAGGGACTGAACACTGAAGCTTTCTTT. Translating it yields CASSQGLLGQGLNTEAFF.

The chain is built from TRBV11-2 and TRBJ2-7; TRBD2 might be the D (6 bases). Deletions cut 3 bases from V and 3 bases from J, with 18 bases between. CDR1 is SGHAT and CDR2 is FQNNGV in the germline V gene. The CDR3 runs 16 residues. CDR3 in DNA: TGTGCCAGCAGCTTTTCGGCCGGGACTCCTATCTACGAGCAGTACTTC. The encoded protein is CASSFSAGTPIYEQYF.

The CDR3 region has the DNA TGTGCCAGCATTAAACAGGCGGCCAGCACAGATACGCAGTATTTT. Amino acid sequence: CASIKQAASTDTQYF. This chain links TRBV7-6 with TRBJ2-3; a possible D gene is TRBD1 (5 bases). The CDR3 is made up of 15 amino acids. The ends were cut back, 7 bases at V and 0 bases at J, with 14 bases in the middle. Germline assignment: CDR1 SGHVS and CDR2 FNYEAQ.

This chain connects TRBV5-4 to TRBJ2-1, with 7 bases aligning to TRBD1. The CDR3 sequence is 13 residues long. V lost 4 bases, J lost 11 bases, and 9 bases stayed unmatched. Germline V CDR1 and CDR2: SGHNT, YYREEE (reference sequence). CDR3 sequence: CASSLRQGRKQFF. The CDR3 nucleotides read TGTGCCAGCAGCCTAAGACAGGGAAGGAAGCAGTTCTTC.

The chain recombines TRBV10-3 with TRBJ1-5; D is perhaps TRBD1 (6 bases). V lost 3 bases and J 1 base, leaving 7 bases between the germline ends. The CDR3 sequence is 14 residues long. Germline V gene data show CDR1 as ENHRY and CDR2 as SYGVKD. CDR3 bases: TGTGCCATCAGTGAACAGGGAAGCAATCAGCCCCAGCATTTT. Amino acid sequence: CAISEQGSNQPQHF.

The chain uses TRBV9 and TRBJ2-5; D might be TRBD1 (5 bases). Trimming left V 5 bases short and J 5 bases short, with 34 bases between. Looked up from germline, CDR1 is SGDLS and CDR2 is YYNGEE. This CDR3 is built from 20 residues. CDR3 amino acids: CASRRTTDSIKRSIGETQYF. CDR3 nucleotide sequence: TGTGCCAGCAGAAGAACCACTGACAGTATAAAGAGGAGTATAGGGGAGACCCAGTACTTC.

The chain recombines TRBV5-1 with TRBJ2-5; 11 bases line up with TRBD2. CDR1 and CDR2 from the germline V gene are SGHRS and YFSETQ. Trimming cost V 2 bases and J 2 bases; bases outside gene matches: 2. This CDR3 is built from 15 residues. The CDR3 sequence is CASSFGTSGQETQYF. The CDR3 DNA reads as TGCGCCAGCAGCTTCGGGACTAGCGGACAAGAGACCCAGTACTTC.

This sequence joins TRBV4-2 and TRBJ2-5; 8 bases map to TRBD1. V gave up 1 base and J gave up 5 bases; unmatched junction bases: 3. Germline lookup yields CDR1 LGHNA and CDR2 YNFKEQ. The CDR3 runs 14 residues. The DNA for the CDR3 is TGTGCCAGCAGCCAAGGAACAGGGGGTGAGACCCAGTACTTC. Protein: CASSQGTGGETQYF.

The rearrangement uses TRBV7-2 and TRBJ2-3; unclear D gene. Trimming removed 1 base from V and 6 bases from J, with 8 bases in between. The germline V gene encodes CDR1 SGHTA and CDR2 FQGNSA. The CDR3 length is 13 residues. The DNA for the CDR3 is TGTGCCAGCAGCTTAGGTAGATGGGATACGCAGTATTTT. Protein: CASSLGRWDTQYF.

V gene TRBV30 combines with J gene TRBJ2-7, with a possible D match to TRBD1 (6 bases). Germline loops: CDR1 GTSNPN, CDR2 SVGIG (reference sequence). CDR3 length: 13 residues. V was clipped by 4 bases and J by 2 bases, with 12 bases between them. The CDR3 here is CAWTRQEPYEQYF. CDR3 sequence (DNA): TGTGCCTGGACAAGACAGGAACCCTACGAGCAGTACTTC.

The chain couples TRBV28 to TRBJ1-2; the match to TRBD1 covers 7 bases. Trimming at V came to 5 bases and at J to 3 bases, leaving 6 bases not matched to a gene. The CDR3 is 14 residues long. Germline CDR1 and CDR2: MDHEN and SYDVKM. In DNA, the CDR3 is TGTGCCAGCAGTGCCCAGGGGGGTTACTATGGCTACACCTTC. It yields the protein CASSAQGGYYGYTF.